This T cell receptor (beta chain) was observed in a study of blood T cell repertoires in COVID-19. Study at large: Both acute and convalescent COVID-19 samples were obtained from the United States, Italy and Spain.

Enrolled through a virtual design, the participants were between 18 and 89 years of age and came from 24 US areas. Donors of Cohort 3 who recovered were those that had two negative PCRs, clearance, or symptom resolution. The CDR3 totals 14 residues. V lost 8 bases to trimming and J lost 0 bases, with 13 bases between them. Germline lookup yields CDR1 MNHEY and CDR2 SVGAGI. In the authors' methods: Reference gene primer amplification gave nucleated cell count estimates. Generated by immunoSEQ multiplex PCR, the TCRdb table keeps only in-frame clones and is missing some. That table supplies the V and J calls and clone size; D and trimming were determined from the DNA. The sample consists of 180,000 or so clones, 86% of them appearing once.

The receptor was derived from a woman in her 30s who had recovered from COVID-19. The chain recombines TRBV6-5 with TRBJ1-1, with D possibly matching TRBD1 (5 bases). Sequenced input: PBMCs or T cells enriched from blood (not recorded which). For the CDR3, the DNA is TGTGCCAGCGCTGTCGGGGGAATGAACACTGAAGCTTTCTTT. Translated: CASAVGGMNTEAFF.